This record covers a single T cell receptor beta chain. Profiled with immunoSEQ multiplex PCR; TCRdb holds only in-frame clones, not every one. The table lists roughly 76,000 clones, about 90% of them singletons. V lost 2 bases, J lost 5 bases, and 7 bases lay in between. This CDR3 has 12 amino acids. CDR1 and CDR2 from the germline V gene are SGHNT and YYREEE (reference sequence). The data belong to a study of technical replicates of blood from several donors. This receptor was obtained from a human donor in good health. Some clones in this sample may be carry-over from other donors' samples. Sequencing input: T cells isolated from PBMCs. The gene calls are TRBV5-4 and TRBJ1-2; D is unresolved. CDR3 in amino acids: CASSFLLYGYTF. The CDR3 bases are TGTGCCAGCAGCTTCTTATTATATGGCTACACCTTC.